The 2 T cell receptor beta chains in this list originate from one sample, sequenced in a study of identifying expanded T cells in peripheral blood. Clones were sequenced by immunoSEQ multiplex PCR, and TCRdb holds only the in-frame ones, with some missing. The sample has more than 85,000 clones, around 90% seen once; the top ten hold 8.4%. Material for sequencing was blood. The receptors stem from a person aged 18 to 70 in good health.

J is TRBJ2-6 and V is TRBV18; D is unresolved. Germline V gene data show CDR1 as KGHSH and CDR2 as LQKENI. The CDR3 is made up of 16 amino acids. V was clipped by 6 bases and J by 4 bases, with 16 bases between them. The CDR3 sequence is CASSLDQPGGANVLTF. In nucleotides, the CDR3 is TGTGCCAGCTCTTTAGACCAACCCGGGGGGGCCAACGTCCTGACTTTC.

The chain has TRBV2 and TRBJ2-3; weak D call: TRBD1 (6 bases). The CDR3 covers 14 residues. Per the germline V gene, CDR1 is SNHLY and CDR2 is FYNNEI. The V gene lost 7 bases and the J gene lost 1 base, with 12 bases spanning the gap. The CDR3 region is CASKFRQGTDTQYF. Here the CDR3 DNA reads TGTGCCAGCAAATTCCGACAGGGCACAGATACGCAGTATTTT.